This is a list of T cell receptor beta chains from one sample in a study of CD8 T cells in Susac syndrome. MiXCR, run by TCRdb on the immunoSEQ multiplex PCR reads, gives a single entry per CDR3 protein. Of roughly 200,000 distinct CDR3 sequences listed, less than 95% are singletons. Specimen: CD4+ T cells from PBMCs. The receptors come from a human donor in good health. Each CDR3 is given with its conserved first and last residue. The D gene is left open where the match is weak. A clone size is listed for some rows: how often the clone was seen (once, few, many), or a class if it is expanded.

CDR3 DNA: TGTGCCAGCAGCCTCCGTCGCGGGACAGTAACCTACGAGCAGTACTTC
CDR3 protein: CASSLRRGTVTYEQYF
CDR3 length: 16
J gene: TRBJ2-7
D gene: -
clone size: -
V gene: TRBV5-4

CDR3 DNA: TGTGCCAGCAGCCCCAGCGGGGTCACAGATACGCAGTATTTT
CDR3 protein: CASSPSGVTDTQYF
CDR3 length: 14
J gene: TRBJ2-3
D gene: TRBD2
clone size: -
V gene: TRBV28

CDR3 DNA: TGTGCCAGCAGCTTAGAAGCGGGAGATACGCAGTATTTT
CDR3 protein: CASSLEAGDTQYF
CDR3 length: 13
J gene: TRBJ2-3
D gene: -
clone size: -
V gene: TRBV4-2

CDR3 DNA: TGCAGTGCTAGAGATCGGAGAGGGGTTTCTGAAAAACTGTTTTTT
CDR3 protein: CSARDRRGVSEKLFF
CDR3 length: 15
J gene: TRBJ1-4
D gene: -
clone size: -
V gene: TRBV20-1

CDR3 DNA: TGCAGCGTTGGAGGGATGACAGGGGGCGGCGCAGATACGCAGTATTTT
CDR3 protein: CSVGGMTGGGADTQYF
CDR3 length: 16
J gene: TRBJ2-3
D gene: TRBD1
clone size: -
V gene: TRBV29-1

CDR3 DNA: TGCAGCGTGGGACTAGCGGGAGCCCCAGCGGAGACCCAGTACTTC
CDR3 protein: CSVGLAGAPAETQYF
CDR3 length: 15
J gene: TRBJ2-5
D gene: TRBD2
clone size: -
V gene: TRBV29-1

CDR3 DNA: TGCGCCAGCAGACAAAACCCTAGCGGGAGTGTAACAGATACGCAGTATTTT
CDR3 protein: CASRQNPSGSVTDTQYF
CDR3 length: 17
J gene: TRBJ2-3
D gene: TRBD2
clone size: -
V gene: TRBV4-3

CDR3 DNA: TGTGCCAGCAGCCCCAAGGGGGACCCCAAGTACGAGCAGTACTTC
CDR3 protein: CASSPKGDPKYEQYF
CDR3 length: 15
J gene: TRBJ2-7
D gene: -
clone size: -
V gene: TRBV6-2/TRBV6-3

CDR3 DNA: TGCAGTGCTAGTTTCAGTGGGGCCGGGGAGCTGTTTTTT
CDR3 protein: CSASFSGAGELFF
CDR3 length: 13
J gene: TRBJ2-2
D gene: -
clone size: -
V gene: TRBV20-1

CDR3 DNA: TGTGCCAGCAGGCAGGGTTCGGGTAACATTCAGTACTTC
CDR3 protein: CASRQGSGNIQYF
CDR3 length: 13
J gene: TRBJ2-4
D gene: -
clone size: -
V gene: TRBV2

CDR3 DNA: TGCAGCGTGGACAGGGGTGAAAAACTGTTTTTT
CDR3 protein: CSVDRGEKLFF
CDR3 length: 11
J gene: TRBJ1-4
D gene: TRBD1
clone size: once
V gene: TRBV29-1

CDR3 DNA: TGCAGTGCCCCGCAATCAGGCCGTGGCAATCAGCCCCAGCATTTT
CDR3 protein: CSAPQSGRGNQPQHF
CDR3 length: 15
J gene: TRBJ1-5
D gene: -
clone size: -
V gene: TRBV20-1

CDR3 DNA: TGCAGTGGGGCAGGAACCTACGAGCAGTACTTC
CDR3 protein: CSGAGTYEQYF
CDR3 length: 11
J gene: TRBJ2-7
D gene: -
clone size: once
V gene: TRBV20-1

CDR3 DNA: TGTGCCAGCAGCTTACTTGTAGCGACTGAAGCTTTCTTT
CDR3 protein: CASSLLVATEAFF
CDR3 length: 13
J gene: TRBJ1-1
D gene: -
clone size: -
V gene: TRBV11-2

CDR3 DNA: TGCAGCGGCGGGAGTAGAGAGACCCTGTACTTC
CDR3 protein: CSGGSRETLYF
CDR3 length: 11
J gene: TRBJ2-5
D gene: TRBD2
clone size: once
V gene: TRBV29-1

CDR3 DNA: TGTGCCAGCAGCACCAGGACTAGCGGGCGCCAGGATGAGCAGTACTTC
CDR3 protein: CASSTRTSGRQDEQYF
CDR3 length: 16
J gene: TRBJ2-7
D gene: TRBD2
clone size: -
V gene: TRBV5-4

CDR3 DNA: TGCAGCGGCCAAACAGGGGGCCAAGAGACCCAGTACTTC
CDR3 protein: CSGQTGGQETQYF
CDR3 length: 13
J gene: TRBJ2-5
D gene: TRBD1
clone size: once
V gene: TRBV29-1

CDR3 DNA: TGTGCCACCAGTGATCCCGGACAGGGGGCTAACGAGCAGTACTTC
CDR3 protein: CATSDPGQGANEQYF
CDR3 length: 15
J gene: TRBJ2-7
D gene: TRBD1
clone size: once
V gene: TRBV24-1

CDR3 DNA: TGCAGCGTTCTGGACACTGATTACGAGCAGTACTTC
CDR3 protein: CSVLDTDYEQYF
CDR3 length: 12
J gene: TRBJ2-7
D gene: -
clone size: -
V gene: TRBV29-1

CDR3 DNA: TGCAGTGCCACTACGGACCCCTTCTCGACTAGCGGGAGGGTAAATGAGCAGTTCTTC
CDR3 protein: CSATTDPFSTSGRVNEQFF
CDR3 length: 19
J gene: TRBJ2-1
D gene: TRBD2
clone size: once
V gene: TRBV20-1

CDR3 DNA: TGCAGCGTTAAAGGGTTGGCGTCGAGCTCCTACGAGCAGTACTTC
CDR3 protein: CSVKGLASSSYEQYF
CDR3 length: 15
J gene: TRBJ2-7
D gene: -
clone size: once
V gene: TRBV29-1

CDR3 DNA: TGCAGCGTTCACCACACTGAAGCTTTCTTT
CDR3 protein: CSVHHTEAFF
CDR3 length: 10
J gene: TRBJ1-1
D gene: -
clone size: -
V gene: TRBV29-1

CDR3 DNA: TGTGCCAGCAGTTTCTTCGGGACAGAAAGTAGGTCCTACGAGCAGTACTTC
CDR3 protein: CASSFFGTESRSYEQYF
CDR3 length: 17
J gene: TRBJ2-7
D gene: TRBD1
clone size: -
V gene: TRBV12-3/TRBV12-4